The following is a T cell receptor (beta chain) sequence with its context. Its antigen is unknown. PCR amplification relied on 60 Vbeta primers (plus 13 Jbeta primers). Measured with immunoSEQ multiplex PCR; TCRdb has only the in-frame clones, and not every one. The sample gives over 100,000 clones, around 72% of which show up once; approximately 3.9% is in the top ten. The V and J ends lost 6 bases and 3 bases, in that order; junction bases with no gene match: 4. This CDR3 comprises 13 residues. From germline, CDR1 is LNHDA and CDR2 SQIVND (reference sequence). These data come from a study of cytomegalovirus exposure and HLA in healthy donors. Notes on the study in general: Earlier findings revealed that most TCR beta V segments proved productive either about 87% or about 30% of the time.

The clonotype was recovered from a man aged 50 to 60 in good health and CMV-seropositive. The sample comprised PBMCs. The chain uses TRBV19 and TRBJ1-1, with 7 bases lining up with TRBD1. The CDR3 spells CASRRTGDTEAFF. The CDR3 nucleotides are TGTGCCAGTAGGAGGACAGGCGACACTGAAGCTTTCTTT.